These T cell receptor beta chains were read from a single sample in a study of identifying expanded T cells in peripheral blood. Assay: immunoSEQ multiplex PCR; the TCRdb copy retains only in-frame clones and omits some. Seen here are around 120,000 clones, 75% to 90% observed once, and the top ten hold less than 20%. The source material was blood. Receptor source: a person aged 18 to 75 in good health. The CDR3 runs from the conserved cysteine through the conserved F or W. Fields, in order: CDR3 protein, CDR3 DNA, J gene, D gene, V gene, clone size. A D gene is named only where the DNA matches it firmly. Rows give clone size only sometimes, using once, few, many, or a class for an expanded clone.

CDR3aa: CASSETSGESTDTQYF; CDR3nt: TGTGCCAGCAGTGAGACTAGCGGGGAGAGCACAGATACGCAGTATTTT; j_gene: TRBJ2-3; d_gene: TRBD2; v_gene: TRBV6-1; abundance: .
CDR3aa: CASSLKGDTEAFF; CDR3nt: TGTGCCAGCAGCCTTAAGGGGGACACTGAAGCTTTCTTT; j_gene: TRBJ1-1; d_gene: .; v_gene: TRBV7-2; abundance: .
CDR3aa: CASRPTGRVADTQYF; CDR3nt: TGTGCCAGCAGACCGACAGGGAGGGTCGCAGATACGCAGTATTTT; j_gene: TRBJ2-3; d_gene: .; v_gene: TRBV6-5; abundance: .
CDR3aa: CASSPAGGTDTQYF; CDR3nt: TGTGCCAGCAGTCCCGCGGGGGGGACAGATACGCAGTATTTT; j_gene: TRBJ2-3; d_gene: TRBD2; v_gene: TRBV28; abundance: .
CDR3aa: CASSEVGQWAEYF; CDR3nt: TGTGCCAGCAGTGAAGTTGGGCAATGGGCTGAGTACTTC; j_gene: TRBJ2-7; d_gene: .; v_gene: TRBV25-1; abundance: .
CDR3aa: CASSYGGAAGNTIYF; CDR3nt: TGTGCCAGCAGTTACGGGGGGGCGGCAGGAAACACCATATATTTT; j_gene: TRBJ1-3; d_gene: .; v_gene: TRBV6-5; abundance: .
CDR3aa: CASSLGRLTGDQETQYF; CDR3nt: TGTGCCAGCAGCCTAGGTCGGTTGACGGGGGACCAAGAGACCCAGTACTTC; j_gene: TRBJ2-5; d_gene: .; v_gene: TRBV11-1; abundance: few
CDR3aa: CASTEGAGLSYEQYF; CDR3nt: TGCGCCAGCACGGAGGGAGCGGGGCTCTCCTACGAGCAGTACTTC; j_gene: TRBJ2-7; d_gene: TRBD2; v_gene: TRBV4-1; abundance: .
CDR3aa: CASSAVRGPGELFF; CDR3nt: TGTGCCAGCAGTGCGGTCAGGGGGCCCGGGGAGCTGTTTTTT; j_gene: TRBJ2-2; d_gene: TRBD1; v_gene: TRBV2; abundance: .
CDR3aa: CADRDRGLSQYF; CDR3nt: TGTGCTGACCGGGACAGGGGGCTTTCCCAGTACTTC; j_gene: TRBJ2-5; d_gene: TRBD1; v_gene: TRBV5-8; abundance: .
CDR3aa: CSVRQAFNQPQHF; CDR3nt: TGCAGCGTTAGACAGGCCTTCAATCAGCCCCAGCATTTT; j_gene: TRBJ1-5; d_gene: .; v_gene: TRBV29-1; abundance: .
CDR3aa: CASSESNRGAEAFF; CDR3nt: TGTGCCAGCAGTGAATCCAACCGGGGCGCTGAAGCTTTCTTT; j_gene: TRBJ1-1; d_gene: .; v_gene: TRBV25-1; abundance: .
CDR3aa: CATVASGRETQYF; CDR3nt: TGTGCCACCGTAGCTAGCGGACGGGAGACCCAGTACTTC; j_gene: TRBJ2-5; d_gene: TRBD2; v_gene: TRBV7-2; abundance: .
CDR3aa: CASTAQGVDEQYF; CDR3nt: TGCGCTAGCACGGCTCAGGGGGTCGACGAGCAGTACTTC; j_gene: TRBJ2-7; d_gene: TRBD1; v_gene: TRBV5-1; abundance: .
CDR3aa: CASSQTGNTEAFF; CDR3nt: TGTGCCAGCTCACAGACAGGGAACACTGAAGCTTTCTTT; j_gene: TRBJ1-1; d_gene: .; v_gene: TRBV18; abundance: .
CDR3aa: CASSLPGVQPQHF; CDR3nt: TGTGCCAGCAGTTTACCGGGGGTTCAGCCCCAGCATTTT; j_gene: TRBJ1-5; d_gene: .; v_gene: TRBV28; abundance: .
CDR3aa: CAWSRSGSSYNSPLHF; CDR3nt: TGTGCCTGGAGTCGCTCAGGGAGCTCCTATAATTCACCCCTCCACTTT; j_gene: TRBJ1-6; d_gene: .; v_gene: TRBV30; abundance: .
CDR3aa: CASKRLAGVGGANVLTF; CDR3nt: TGTGCCAGCAAGAGACTAGCGGGGGTGGGAGGGGCCAACGTCCTGACTTTC; j_gene: TRBJ2-6; d_gene: TRBD2; v_gene: TRBV2; abundance: once
CDR3aa: CASSSFRGPQHF; CDR3nt: TGTGCCAGCAGCTCATTCAGGGGGCCCCAGCATTTT; j_gene: TRBJ1-5; d_gene: .; v_gene: TRBV6-5; abundance: .
CDR3aa: CASRQTYSNQPQHF; CDR3nt: TGTGCCAGCAGACAAACTTATAGCAATCAGCCCCAGCATTTT; j_gene: TRBJ1-5; d_gene: .; v_gene: TRBV6-5; abundance: .
CDR3aa: CASGSGIVLYEQYF; CDR3nt: TGTGCTAGTGGTTCAGGGATCGTTCTGTACGAGCAGTACTTC; j_gene: TRBJ2-7; d_gene: .; v_gene: TRBV12-5; abundance: .